The T cell receptor (beta chain) under discussion was sequenced for a study of T cell responses to AZD1222 COVID-19 vaccine. This CDR3 is 15 amino acids long. Per germline, CDR1 MNHEY and CDR2 SVGAGI. With 10 bases removed from V and 2 bases from J, the gap between germline ends came to 20 bases. Notes on this clone: Its antigen is not identified.

Overall study findings and caveats: Vaccine-associated CD4 TCRs spanned spike, dominant at 160-218 and 743-854.

The table came from immunoSEQ multiplex PCR; TCRdb's copy has only in-frame clones and leaves some out. The table has more than 100,000 clones, more than 90% seen once. The chain is built from TRBV6-5 and TRBJ1-2; no clear D gene. The source material was peripheral blood, sampled on day 0 of AZD1222 vaccination. The TCR was taken from an adult in good health. CDR3 amino acids: CATSNVKGPNYGYTF. The CDR3 coding sequence is TGTGCCACCTCAAACGTTAAGGGTCCGAACTATGGCTACACCTTC.